This T cell receptor beta chain was identified in a study of cytotoxic CD8 clonotypes in ibrutinib-treated CLL. Study information: Mean values per sample were hundreds of thousands of productive templates and more than 90,000 productive rearrangements. Study results and caveats: Clonality went up at ibrutinib response and then declined back toward baseline at progression. Public clonotypes were seen rarely and were contracted or stable on treatment.

The table came from immunoSEQ multiplex PCR; TCRdb's copy has only in-frame clones and leaves some out. The sample lists hundreds of thousands of clones, 60% to 75% occurring once. Looked up from germline, CDR1 is KGHSH and CDR2 is LQKENI. Deletions cut 1 base from V and 3 bases from J, with 12 bases between. The CDR3 length is 15 residues. With respect to this clone: Its cognate antigen is unknown.

The J gene is TRBJ1-1, the V gene TRBV18, with a tentative D call TRBD1 (5 bases). Sample: PBMCs, taken after 24 months of ibrutinib treatment. This sequence was found in a human donor with chronic lymphocytic leukemia. The DNA of the CDR3 is TGTGCCAGCTCACCACGCATCGCCAGGGACACTGAAGCTTTCTTT. This encodes CASSPRIARDTEAFF.